The source of this T cell receptor (beta chain) is a study of T cells after yellow fever vaccination. The germline gives CDR1 LGHDT, CDR2 YNNKEL (reference sequence). This CDR3 comprises 16 residues. Trimming removed 3 bases from V and 2 bases from J, with 16 bases in between. UMIs were added to TCR cDNA along with a universal primer site when it was made by 5'RACE template switching. TCRdb reprocessed the 5' RACE reads via MiXCR and lists one record per CDR3 protein. The table records about 160,000 distinct CDR3 sequences, over 7% of them present only once. Study-level points and caveats: Abundant clonotypes from the bulk population could contaminate FACS-sorted repertoires. A limited proportion of clonotypes was detected within both the CD4 and CD8 compartments. A weaker but faster secondary response was observed, peaking on day 5 versus 15.

In its sample, this clonotype was seen a few times. Antigen specificity is unknown. Specimen: CD8+ T cells sorted from PBMCs, collected 45 days after the yellow fever booster vaccination. The origin of this receptor is a man between 18 and 29 years old who received the YFV17D yellow fever vaccine. The rearrangement joins TRBV3-1 to TRBJ2-5; D may be TRBD1 or TRBD2 (5 bases each). CDR3 nucleotides: TGTGCCAGCAGCCAGCGGACCAGGGAGAGGCAAGAGACCCAGTACTTC. Encoded protein: CASSQRTRERQETQYF.